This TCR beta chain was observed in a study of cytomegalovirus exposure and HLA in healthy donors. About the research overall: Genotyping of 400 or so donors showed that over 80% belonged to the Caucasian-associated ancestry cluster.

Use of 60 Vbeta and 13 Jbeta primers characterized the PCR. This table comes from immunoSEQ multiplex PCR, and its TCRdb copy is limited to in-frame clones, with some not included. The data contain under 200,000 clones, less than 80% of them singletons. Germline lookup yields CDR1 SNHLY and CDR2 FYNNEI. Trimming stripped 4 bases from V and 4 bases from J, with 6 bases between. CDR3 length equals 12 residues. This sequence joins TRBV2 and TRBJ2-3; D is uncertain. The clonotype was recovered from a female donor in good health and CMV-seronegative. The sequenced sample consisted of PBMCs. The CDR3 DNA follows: TGTGCCAGCAGTGTATTGTCAGATACGCAGTATTTT. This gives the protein CASSVLSDTQYF.